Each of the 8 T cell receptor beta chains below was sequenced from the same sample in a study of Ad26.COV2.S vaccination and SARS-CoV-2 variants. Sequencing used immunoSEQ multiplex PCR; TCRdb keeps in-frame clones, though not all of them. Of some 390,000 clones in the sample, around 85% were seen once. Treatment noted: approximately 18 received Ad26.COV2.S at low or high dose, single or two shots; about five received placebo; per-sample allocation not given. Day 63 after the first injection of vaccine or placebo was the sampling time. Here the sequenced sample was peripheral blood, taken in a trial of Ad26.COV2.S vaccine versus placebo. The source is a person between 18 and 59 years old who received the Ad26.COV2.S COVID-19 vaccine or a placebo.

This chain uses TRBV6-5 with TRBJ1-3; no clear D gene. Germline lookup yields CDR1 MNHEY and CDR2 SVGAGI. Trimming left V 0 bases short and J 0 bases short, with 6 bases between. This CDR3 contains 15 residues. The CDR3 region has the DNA TGTGCCAGCAGTTACTCGCCCAGCTCTGGAAACACCATATATTTT. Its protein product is CASSYSPSSGNTIYF.

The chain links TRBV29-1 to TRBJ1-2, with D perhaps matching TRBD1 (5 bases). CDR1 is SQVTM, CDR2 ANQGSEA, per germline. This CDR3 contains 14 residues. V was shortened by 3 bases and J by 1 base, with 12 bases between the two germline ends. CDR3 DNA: TGCAGCGTTGAGGCCAGGGCAAGTAACTATGGCTACACCTTC. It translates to CSVEARASNYGYTF.

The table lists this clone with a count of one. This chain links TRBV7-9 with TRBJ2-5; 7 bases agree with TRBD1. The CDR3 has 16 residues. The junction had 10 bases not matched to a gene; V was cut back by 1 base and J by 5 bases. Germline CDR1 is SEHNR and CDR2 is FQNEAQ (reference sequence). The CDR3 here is CASSLEGAGGYETQYF. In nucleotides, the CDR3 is TGTGCCAGCAGCTTAGAAGGGGCAGGGGGTTATGAGACCCAGTACTTC. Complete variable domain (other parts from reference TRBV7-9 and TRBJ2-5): DTGVSQNPRHKITKRGQNVTFRCDPISEHNRLYWYRQTLGQGPEFLTYFQNEAQLEKSRLLSDRFSAERPKGSFSTLEIQRTEQGDSAMYLCASSLEGAGGYETQYFGPGTRLLVL.

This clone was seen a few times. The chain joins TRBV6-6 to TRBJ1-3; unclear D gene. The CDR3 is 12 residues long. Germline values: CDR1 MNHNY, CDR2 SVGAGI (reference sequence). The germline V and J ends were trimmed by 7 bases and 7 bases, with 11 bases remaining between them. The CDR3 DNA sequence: TGTGCCAGCACTAAAAGGACCAACACCATATATTTT. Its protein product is CASTKRTNTIYF.

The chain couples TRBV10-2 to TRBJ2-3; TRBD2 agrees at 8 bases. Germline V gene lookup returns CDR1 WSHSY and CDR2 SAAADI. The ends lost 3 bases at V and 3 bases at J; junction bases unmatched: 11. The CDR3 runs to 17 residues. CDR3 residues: CASSELWEGLATDTQYF. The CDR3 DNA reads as TGCGCCAGCAGTGAATTATGGGAAGGACTAGCAACAGATACGCAGTATTTT.

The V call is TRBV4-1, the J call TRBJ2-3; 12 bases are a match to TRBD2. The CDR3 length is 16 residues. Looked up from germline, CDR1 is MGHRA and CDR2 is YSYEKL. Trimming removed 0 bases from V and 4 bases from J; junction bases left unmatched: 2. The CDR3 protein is CASSQDLAGGPDTQYF. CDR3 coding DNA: TGCGCCAGCAGCCAAGATCTAGCGGGGGGGCCAGATACGCAGTATTTT.

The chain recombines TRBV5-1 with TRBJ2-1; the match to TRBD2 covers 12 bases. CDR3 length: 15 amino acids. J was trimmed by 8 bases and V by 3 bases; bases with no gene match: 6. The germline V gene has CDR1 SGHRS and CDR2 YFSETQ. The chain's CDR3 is CASSYTSGGWYEQFF. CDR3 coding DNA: TGCGCCAGCAGCTATACTAGCGGGGGGTGGTATGAGCAGTTCTTC.

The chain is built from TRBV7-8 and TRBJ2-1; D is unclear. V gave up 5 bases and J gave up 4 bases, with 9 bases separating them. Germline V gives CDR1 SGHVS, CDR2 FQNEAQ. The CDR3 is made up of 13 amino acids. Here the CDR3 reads CASSLPTYNEQFF. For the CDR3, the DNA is TGTGCCAGCAGCCTCCCAACTTACAATGAGCAGTTCTTC.